This record covers a single T cell receptor beta chain. This clone's antigen is unknown. Base qualities are not provided; no much larger clone lies one nucleotide away. The data originate from a study of immunodeficiency (dated by TCRdb to the late 2010s). Notes on the research overall: To search for oligoclonality and VDJ recombination defects, the researchers carried out a repertoire analysis.

Naive CD4 T cells, and even more so naive CD8 T cells, were reduced in the patients, while effector memory subpopulations were expanded. Before TCR sequencing, CD3+CD4+ T cells were sorted out of fresh PBMCs. The research as a whole found: Between patients and controls, productive entropy and V-J pairing of CD4+ T cells looked similar. Based on top-100 and total clonotype frequencies, severe oligoclonality showed up in patient CD8+ T cells, whereas patient CD4+ T cells did not show severe oligoclonality. In the entropy comparisons of patients against healthy controls, patients were shown as n=3 (open circles), and an effect of thymic development was suggested only as a possibility.

Trimming costs V 0 bases and J 10 bases, and their ends lie 10 bases apart. The CDR3 spans 13 residues, from the cysteine through the phenylalanine. The entry retains the CDR3 DNA only, 39 bases that are in frame from base 1. From a lookup of the germline V gene, CDR1 and CDR2 are LGHNA and YSLEER. After extraction using the QIAamp DNA Blood Mini Kit, genomic DNA was sent off for immunoSEQ repertoire analysis. Using a standard quantity of genomic DNA template, multiplex PCR was run to amplify the CDR3 regions. PCR products were sequenced on an Illumina platform. As for the authors' bioinformatics: Alignment of sequences was done against a reference, and the V, D and J gene definitions came from IMGT. Closely related sequences were merged by a nearest-neighbor clustering algorithm so that PCR and sequencing errors were removed. V, D and J usage was examined in productive unique and total sequences using ImmunoSEQ Analyzer tools along with R version 3.6.1. Imported from immuneACCESS, the table was reduced by TCRdb to in-frame sequences with V and J called. These copies leave out some clones; in studies compared against another copy, an unresolved V gene accounts for under half, and the cause of the remainder is not known. V and J calls and clone size follow that table, whereas D and trimming were derived from the DNA. The sample contains roughly 2,000 clones, approximately 86% of them found a single time. Clones ranked in the top ten supply 6.5% to 9.5% of the sample.

Sequencing was done on a sample of CD4+ T cells from blood. The TCR originated in a girl between 10 and 17 years old with POLD1 deficiency. This chain joins TRBV4-3 to TRBJ2-1, with no reliable assignment of the D segment. The bases are TGCGCCAGCAGCCAAGATTACGGGCTAGAGCAGTTCTTC. This gives the protein CASSQDYGLEQFF.